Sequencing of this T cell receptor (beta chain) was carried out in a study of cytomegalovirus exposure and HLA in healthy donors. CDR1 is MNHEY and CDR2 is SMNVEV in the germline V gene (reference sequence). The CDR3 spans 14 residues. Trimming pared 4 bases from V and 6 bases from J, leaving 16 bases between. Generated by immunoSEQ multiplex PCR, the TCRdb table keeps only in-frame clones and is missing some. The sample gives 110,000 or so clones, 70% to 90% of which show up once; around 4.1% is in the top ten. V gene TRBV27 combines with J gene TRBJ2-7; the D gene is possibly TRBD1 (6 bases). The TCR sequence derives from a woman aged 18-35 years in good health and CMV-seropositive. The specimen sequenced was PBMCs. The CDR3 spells CASSSPGQRSEQYF. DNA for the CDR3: TGTGCCAGCAGTTCACCGGGACAACGCTCCGAGCAGTACTTC.